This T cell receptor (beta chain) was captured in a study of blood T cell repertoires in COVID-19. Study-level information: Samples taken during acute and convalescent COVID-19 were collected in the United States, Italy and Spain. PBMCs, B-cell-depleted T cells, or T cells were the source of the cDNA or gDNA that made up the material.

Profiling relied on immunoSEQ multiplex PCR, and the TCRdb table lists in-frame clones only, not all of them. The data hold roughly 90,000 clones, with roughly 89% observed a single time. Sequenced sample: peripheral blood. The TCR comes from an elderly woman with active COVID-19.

The CDR3 DNA follows: TGCGCCAGCAGCCAATTAGCGGGAGACCACGAGCAGTACTTC. Residues: CASSQLAGDHEQYF. The chain carries TRBV4-3 and TRBJ2-7; 9 bases agree with TRBD2. Germline trimming cut 2 bases from V and 5 bases from J; bases unmatched to any gene: 4. The CDR3 has 14 amino acids. Germline V gene lookup returns CDR1 LGHNA and CDR2 YSLEER.